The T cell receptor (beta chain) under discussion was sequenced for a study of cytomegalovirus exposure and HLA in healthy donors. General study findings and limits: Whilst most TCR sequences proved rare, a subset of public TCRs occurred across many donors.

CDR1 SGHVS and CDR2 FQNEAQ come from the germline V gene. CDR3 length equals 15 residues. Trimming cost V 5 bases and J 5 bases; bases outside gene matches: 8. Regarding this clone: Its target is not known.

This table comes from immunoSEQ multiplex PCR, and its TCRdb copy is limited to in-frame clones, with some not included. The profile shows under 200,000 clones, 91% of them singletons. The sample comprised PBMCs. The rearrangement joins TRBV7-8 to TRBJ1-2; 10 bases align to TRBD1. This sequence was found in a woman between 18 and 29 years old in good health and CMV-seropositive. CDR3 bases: TGTGCCAGCAGCCCGGGACAGGGGATATGGTATGGCTACACCTTC. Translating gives CASSPGQGIWYGYTF.